Listed below are T cell receptor beta chains from one sample, sequenced in a study of T cells after yellow fever vaccination. A single record per CDR3 protein comes from TCRdb applying MiXCR to the 5' RACE reads. The sample holds roughly 170,000 distinct CDR3 sequences; roughly 8.8% are singletons and the top ten take approximately 35%. The source material was CD8+ T cells sorted from PBMCs, sampled 45 days after the yellow fever booster vaccination. Receptor source: a man aged 18 to 30 who received the YFV17D yellow fever vaccine. CDR3s include the opening cysteine and the closing phenylalanine or tryptophan. A D gene is named only where the DNA matches it firmly. Clone size, where shown, is once, few, many, or a class for clones that have expanded.

>TRBJ1-1|.|TRBV27|.
CASSFRLGWHSEAFF
>TRBJ1-2|few|TRBV3-1|.
CASSHRDGSYGYTF
>TRBJ2-4|few|TRBV4-1|.
CASSQTGKEINIQYF
>TRBJ1-5|.|TRBV27|.
CASSLSEGQPQHF
>TRBJ2-5|.|TRBV9|.
CASAEGLALQETQYF
>TRBJ1-2|many|TRBV6-4|.
CASSRTALYGYTF
>TRBJ1-2|few|TRBV3-1|.
CASSQGRVYKDGYTF
>TRBJ2-7|many|TRBV4-2|.
CASSPSGDYEQYF
>TRBJ2-2|.|TRBV11-2|.
CASSFLTVTGELFF
>TRBJ2-3|many|TRBV7-9|.
CASSAIIAGPRPDTQYF
>TRBJ1-5|.|TRBV4-2|.
CASSQGEVGNQPQHF
>TRBJ1-2|.|TRBV29-1|.
CSVKTPGYGYTF
>TRBJ1-5|few|TRBV20-1|.
CSARDSNQPQHF
>TRBJ1-1|few|TRBV9|.
CASSGGETEAFF
>TRBJ2-2|.|TRBV7-7|TRBD2
CASSPGTSWSGELFF
>TRBJ1-1|few|TRBV7-9|.
CASSAKGAEAFF
>TRBJ1-3|few|TRBV5-1|.
CASSWEQGSSGNTIYF
>TRBJ1-1|few|TRBV14|.
CASSQVYTEAFF
>TRBJ2-1|few|TRBV6-2/TRBV6-3|.
CASSIAGYNEQFF
>TRBJ2-1|few|TRBV4-1|.
CASSQVGQAGGNEQFF
>TRBJ1-1|few|TRBV20-1|TRBD1
CSARDVVGGMNTEAFF
>TRBJ1-1|.|TRBV11-2|.
CASSPSWFNTEAFF
>TRBJ1-5|.|TRBV6-2/TRBV6-3|.
CASSPRAAGRSNQPQHF
>TRBJ2-2|many|TRBV24-1|.
CATSDHTGDTGELFF
>TRBJ1-1|.|TRBV6-2/TRBV6-3|.
CASSYNPHTREAFF
>TRBJ2-7|few|TRBV5-5|.
CASSLEGQNSSYEQYF
>TRBJ1-5|few|TRBV12-3/TRBV12-4|.
CASSPGTTNNQPQHF
>TRBJ2-1|medium-sized|TRBV11-2|.
CASSLLSPEYYNEQFF
>TRBJ2-3|few|TRBV29-1|.
CSVEDWETVAADTQYF
>TRBJ1-1|.|TRBV7-2|.
CASSFGGPWAFF
>TRBJ2-1|.|TRBV20-1|.
CSAPWSSYNEQFF
>TRBJ1-1|few|TRBV5-1|TRBD1
CASSLWQGVAEAFF
>TRBJ1-2|.|TRBV29-1|.
CSVLILSGYTF
>TRBJ2-5|few|TRBV30|TRBD2
CAWEPGLADQETQYF
>TRBJ1-4|.|TRBV2|.
CASLMNEKLFF
>TRBJ1-4|few|TRBV11-2|.
CASSSDRTTNEKLFF
>TRBJ1-1|.|TRBV4-1|TRBD1
CASSQGGGGVGSGVEAFF
>TRBJ1-3|.|TRBV11-3|.
CASSLRAGAGNTIYF
>TRBJ1-6|.|TRBV4-1|.
CASSLTTGGGNSPLHF
>TRBJ2-3|.|TRBV11-2|TRBD2
CASSPRTSGWGDTQYF
>TRBJ1-5|few|TRBV12-3/TRBV12-4|TRBD1
CASSPGGEGQPQHF
>TRBJ2-1|.|TRBV10-2|.
CASSETSRNEQFF
>TRBJ2-3|many|TRBV7-9|TRBD2
CASSPVPGTSYADTQYF